The 8 T cell receptor beta chains given below trace back to one sample, sequenced in a study of cytomegalovirus exposure and HLA in healthy donors. Assay used: immunoSEQ multiplex PCR; TCRdb lists only in-frame clones, some missing. The sample consists of some 140,000 clones, approximately 82% of them appearing once. Sequenced input: PBMCs. These receptors were obtained from a man under 40 in good health and CMV-seropositive.

The table lists this clone with a few counts. The chain uses TRBV4-3 and TRBJ1-2; 8 positions agree with TRBD1. Germline loops: CDR1 LGHNA, CDR2 YSLEER. The CDR3 length is 14 residues. Trimming removed 0 bases from V and 6 bases from J; junction bases left unmatched: 3. The chain's CDR3 is CASSQDDRGDGYTF. In nucleotides, the CDR3 is TGCGCCAGCAGCCAAGATGACAGGGGCGATGGCTACACCTTC.

With respect to this clone: Germline is not matched at one junction end, which may reflect a read error. The V gene is TRBV7-9, the J gene TRBJ2-5, with 11 positions matching TRBD1. The CDR3 spans 19 residues. In germline, CDR1 is SEHNR, CDR2 FQNEAQ (reference sequence). In nucleotides, the CDR3 is TGTGCCAGCAGCTCGGGGGGAGGGCGGACAGGGGGCTACCAGGAGACCCAGTACTTC. It encodes CASSSGGGRTGGYQETQYF.

The rearrangement joins TRBV28 to TRBJ1-1; D is possibly TRBD1 (5 bases). With 6 bases removed from V and 2 bases from J, the gap between germline ends came to 19 bases. The V gene's germline CDR1 is MDHEN and CDR2 SYDVKM. This CDR3 spans 16 amino acids. The CDR3 sequence: CASSLEKDNPNTEAFF. DNA for the CDR3: TGTGCCAGCAGCCTCGAGAAGGACAACCCAAACACTGAAGCTTTCTTT.

The chain employs TRBV19 and TRBJ1-4; 8 bases fit TRBD1. This CDR3 contains 16 residues. Germline V CDR1 and CDR2: LNHDA, SQIVND (reference sequence). With 7 bases clipped from V and 6 bases from J, the junction kept 13 bases outside the gene matches. CDR3: CASTTPRTGRDEKLFF. CDR3 DNA: TGTGCCAGTACCACACCCAGGACAGGGAGGGATGAAAAACTGTTTTTT.

This clone occurred a few times. The rearrangement joins TRBV30 to TRBJ2-1; D uncertain. There are 11 residues in the CDR3. V lost 1 base and J 10 bases, leaving 8 bases between the germline ends. Per the germline V gene, CDR1 is GTSNPN and CDR2 is SVGIG (reference sequence). The CDR3 reads CAWSDYREQFF. The CDR3 DNA is TGTGCCTGGAGTGACTACCGGGAGCAGTTCTTC.

The chain couples TRBV9 to TRBJ2-1; TRBD2 agrees at 14 bases. Germline V gene sequence: CDR1 SGDLS, CDR2 YYNGEE. This CDR3 comprises 17 residues. With 0 bases clipped from V and 6 bases from J, the junction kept 5 bases outside the gene matches. In nucleotides, the CDR3 is TGTGCCAGCAGCGTAGGGACTAGCGGGAGGTTGTCCAATGAGCAGTTCTTC. It specifies CASSVGTSGRLSNEQFF. The full variable domain, in which reference TRBV9 and TRBJ2-1 provide the parts outside the CDR3, is DSGVTQTPKHLITATGQRVTLRCSPRSGDLSVYWYQQSLDQGLQFLIQYYNGEERAKGNILERFSAQQFPDLHSELNLSSLELGDSALYFCASSVGTSGRLSNEQFFGPGTRLTVL.

The J gene is TRBJ2-7, the V gene TRBV19, with TRBD2 identical over 12 bases. V lost 3 bases and J lost 6; bases outside the gene matches: 6. The CDR3 has 15 amino acids. CDR1 and CDR2 (germline): LNHDA, SQIVND (reference sequence). The CDR3 loop reads CASSMASGRASEQYF. The CDR3 DNA is TGTGCCAGTAGTATGGCTAGCGGGAGGGCCTCCGAGCAGTACTTC.

The V and J genes are TRBV2 and TRBJ2-1; TRBD2 aligns across 12 bases. Germline V lookup: CDR1 SNHLY, CDR2 FYNNEI. The CDR3 loop spans 15 amino acids. V dropped 6 bases and J dropped 4; count of bases not matched to a gene: 4. The CDR3 spells CASRVTSGSYNEQFF. CDR3 nucleotides: TGTGCCAGCAGGGTGACTAGCGGGAGTTACAATGAGCAGTTCTTC.